Below are 28 T cell receptor beta chains sequenced from a single sample in a study of T cells after yellow fever vaccination. One entry per CDR3 protein results from TCRdb running MiXCR on the 5' RACE reads. The sample contains 300,000 to 350,000 distinct CDR3 sequences, over 3.5% of which appear only once. The sequencing used PBMCs, collected 15 days after the yellow fever booster vaccination. These receptors came from a man younger than 35 who received the YFV17D yellow fever vaccine.

This clonotype has a count of ten or more. The rearrangement links TRBV7-9 to TRBJ1-1, with 7 positions matching TRBD1. The V and J ends lost 5 bases and 3 bases, in that order; junction bases with no gene match: 9. This CDR3 has 15 residues. Per germline, CDR1 SEHNR and CDR2 FQNEAQ (reference sequence). CDR3 coding DNA: TGTGCCAGCAGCACTCCACAGGGGACCTACACTGAAGCTTTCTTT. Protein sequence: CASSTPQGTYTEAFF.

This clonotype was counted between two and nine times. The chain is built from TRBV7-9 and TRBJ2-5, with 7 bases matching TRBD2. The CDR3 covers 17 residues. The trim removed 1 base at V and 4 bases at J, leaving 12 bases unmatched. Per the germline V gene, CDR1 is SEHNR and CDR2 is FQNEAQ (reference sequence). CDR3 DNA: TGTGCCAGCAGCTTAGTGGGCTTGGGGGGGAATGGAGAGACCCAGTACTTC. Its translation is CASSLVGLGGNGETQYF.

This clonotype was observed a few times. This sequence joins TRBV12-3 or TRBV12-4 and TRBJ2-4; D might be TRBD1 (6 bases). The CDR3 sequence is 16 residues long. V was cut by 6 bases and J by 1 base, with 16 bases left in between. CDR3 amino acids: CASSPFGGQAKNIQYF. CDR3 coding DNA: TGTGCCAGCAGCCCTTTCGGCGGACAGGCCAAAAACATTCAGTACTTC.

V gene TRBV18 combines with J gene TRBJ2-7; D is perhaps TRBD1 or TRBD2 (5 bases each). Between the trimmed V and J ends, which lost 4 bases and 4 bases, there was a span of 17 bases. Germline V gene sequence: CDR1 KGHSH, CDR2 LQKENI. There are 15 residues in the CDR3. In DNA form, the CDR3 reads TGTGCCAGCTCACGAGCCGGGACGGTCGTGTACGAGCAGTACTTC. Translation: CASSRAGTVVYEQYF.

This clonotype occurred many times. This chain links TRBV12-3 or TRBV12-4 with TRBJ1-6; TRBD1 agrees at 7 bases. CDR3 length equals 13 residues. After removal of 8 bases from V and 10 bases from J, the junction contained 8 bases not matched to a gene. CDR3 sequence (DNA): TGTGCCAGCCTTCTCGGACAGGCCTCACCCCTCCACTTT. Amino acid sequence: CASLLGQASPLHF.

V is TRBV10-3 and J is TRBJ1-6; 9 nucleotides agree with TRBD1. The CDR3 is 13 residues long. Germline loops: CDR1 ENHRY, CDR2 SYGVKD. V gave up 7 bases and J gave up 10 bases; unmatched junction bases: 5. CDR3 in amino acids: CAITRTGDSPLHF. The CDR3 DNA reads TGTGCCATCACCCGGACAGGGGACTCACCCCTCCACTTT.

The V gene is TRBV11-2, the J gene TRBJ2-7; D may be TRBD2 (6 bases). V was shortened by 0 bases and J by 6 bases, with 9 bases between the two germline ends. CDR3 size: 13 residues. Looked up from germline, CDR1 is SGHAT and CDR2 is FQNNGV. CDR3 region: CASSLDLGGEQYF. The CDR3 region has the DNA TGTGCCAGCAGCTTAGATCTGGGGGGCGAGCAGTACTTC.

This clonotype was detected a few times. The chain combines TRBV12-3 or TRBV12-4 with TRBJ1-6; D perhaps matches TRBD1 (6 bases). This CDR3 contains 15 residues. V lost 0 bases and J 6 bases, leaving 9 bases between the germline ends. The DNA of the CDR3 is TGTGCCAGCAGTTTAGCAGGGGGAAGTAATTCACCCCTCCACTTT. It is translated as CASSLAGGSNSPLHF.

This clonotype was counted at least ten times. The J gene is TRBJ2-1, the V gene TRBV4-3; TRBD1 agrees at 7 bases. J lost 1 base, V lost 4 bases, and 4 bases had no gene match. The CDR3 extends over 15 amino acids. From germline, CDR1 is LGHNA and CDR2 YSLEER. For the CDR3, the DNA is TGCGCCAGCAGCCCTTCGACAGGGTCCTACAATGAGCAGTTCTTC. Encoded protein: CASSPSTGSYNEQFF.

This clonotype was observed at least ten times. J is TRBJ2-3 and V is TRBV5-4; D could derive from TRBD1 or TRBD2 (5 bases each). Germline CDR1 reads SGHNT; CDR2 reads YYREEE (reference sequence). Trimming stripped 1 base from V and 6 bases from J, with 12 bases between. This CDR3 is built from 14 residues. The CDR3 sequence: CASSLFMGEDTQYF. The CDR3 DNA sequence: TGTGCCAGCAGCTTGTTTATGGGGGAGGATACGCAGTATTTT.

This clonotype was seen at least ten times. This sequence joins TRBV5-1 and TRBJ2-1, with 12 bases identical to TRBD2. The CDR3 is 17 residues long. V was clipped by 2 bases and J by 4 bases; unmatched bases: 7. The germline V gene has CDR1 SGHRS and CDR2 YFSETQ. Here the CDR3 reads CASSFRLAGAAYNEQFF. The CDR3 DNA reads as TGCGCCAGCAGCTTTAGACTAGCGGGGGCCGCTTACAATGAGCAGTTCTTC. Combining the CDR3 with reference TRBV5-1 and TRBJ2-1 gives the whole variable domain KAGVTQTPRYLIKTRGQQVTLSCSPISGHRSVSWYQQTPGQGLQFLFEYFSETQRNKGNFPGRFSGRQFSNSRSEMNVSTLELGDSALYLCASSFRLAGAAYNEQFFGPGTRLTVL.

This clonotype has at least ten counts. The rearrangement uses TRBV12-3 or TRBV12-4 and TRBJ1-1; D possibly corresponds to TRBD1 (5 bases). The CDR3 sequence is 12 residues long. Trimming took 3 bases from V and 7 from J, leaving 9 bases between them. DNA for the CDR3: TGTGCCAGCAGTTTTAAGGGGCGTGAAGCTTTCTTT. Its translation is CASSFKGREAFF.

This chain connects TRBV7-9 to TRBJ2-5, with D hard to call. Germline CDR1 reads SEHNR; CDR2 reads FQNEAQ (reference sequence). CDR3 length: 15 residues. The V gene lost 1 base and the J gene lost 2 bases, with 11 bases spanning the gap. CDR3 sequence reads: CASSLVDWSQETQYF. The CDR3 bases are TGTGCCAGCAGCTTAGTCGACTGGAGTCAAGAGACCCAGTACTTC.

In this sample, this clonotype turned up many times. This rearrangement joins TRBV20-1 to TRBJ1-2; tentatively, D is TRBD1 (5 bases). V dropped 6 bases and J dropped 4 bases, with 18 bases sitting between them. The germline V gene has CDR1 DFQATT and CDR2 SNEGSKA (reference sequence). This CDR3 has 14 residues. The DNA of the CDR3 is TGCAGTGCGACGAGCGGGGGAGCAGGCTATGGCTACACCTTC. Its translation is CSATSGGAGYGYTF.

This clonotype was seen at least ten times. The chain is built from TRBV20-1 and TRBJ2-2; 8 nucleotides match TRBD1. V shed 3 bases and J 3 bases; nucleotides not matched to a gene: 3. Germline V lookup: CDR1 DFQATT, CDR2 SNEGSKA (reference sequence). This CDR3 spans 14 amino acids. This chain's CDR3 is CSARGQEYTGELFF. The CDR3 coding sequence is TGCAGTGCTAGGGGACAGGAGTACACCGGGGAGCTGTTTTTT.

This clonotype was seen at least ten times. This chain links TRBV20-1 with TRBJ2-1; 7 positions match TRBD1. The germline V gene has CDR1 DFQATT and CDR2 SNEGSKA (reference sequence). The CDR3 consists of 13 residues. V trimming: 4 bases; J trimming: 1 base; junction bases outside the gene matches: 1. CDR3 sequence reads: CSAKTGSYNEQFF. CDR3 bases: TGCAGTGCTAAGACAGGGTCCTACAATGAGCAGTTCTTC.

This clonotype was picked up many times. The chain joins TRBV12-3 or TRBV12-4 to TRBJ1-5; D is unresolved. CDR3 size: 12 residues. The V end lost 3 bases, the J end lost 10 bases, and 10 bases lay between the germline ends. CDR3 bases: TGTGCCAGCAGTTTTAATTTGTCACCCCAGCATTTT. It codes for CASSFNLSPQHF.

The J gene is TRBJ2-6, the V gene TRBV7-9; D remains ambiguous. V was clipped by 2 bases and J by 2 bases, with 4 bases between them. The CDR3 sequence is 14 residues long. From germline, CDR1 is SEHNR and CDR2 FQNEAQ (reference sequence). CDR3 protein: CASSLTTGANVLTF. CDR3 bases: TGTGCCAGCAGCTTAACTACTGGGGCCAACGTCCTGACTTTC.

The chain recombines TRBV4-3 with TRBJ1-3, with 9 bases lining up with TRBD1. The V gene's germline CDR1 is LGHNA and CDR2 YSLEER. The CDR3 has 16 residues. The trim removed 3 bases at V and 2 bases at J, leaving 5 bases unmatched. The CDR3 loop reads CASSQTGGFAGNTIYF. CDR3 coding DNA: TGCGCCAGCAGCCAGACAGGGGGGTTCGCTGGAAACACCATATATTTT.

The rearrangement joins TRBV12-3 or TRBV12-4 to TRBJ2-1; D ambiguous. Deletions cut 7 bases from V and 3 bases from J, with 10 bases between. The CDR3 totals 13 residues. The CDR3 loop is CASTGSFYNEQFF. CDR3 bases: TGTGCCAGCACGGGCTCATTCTACAATGAGCAGTTCTTC.

The chain couples TRBV28 to TRBJ2-7; D gene uncertain. V dropped 3 bases and J dropped 5 bases, with 5 bases sitting between them. CDR1 is MDHEN and CDR2 is SYDVKM in the germline V gene. This CDR3 has 11 residues. DNA of the CDR3: TGTGCCAGCAGTTTTGCCAACGAGCAGTACGTC. This translates into CASSFANEQYV.

This clonotype has at least ten counts. The gene calls are TRBV9 and TRBJ2-3; D is unclear. The CDR3 has 17 amino acids. The germline V gene has CDR1 SGDLS and CDR2 YYNGEE. Deletions cut 0 bases from V and 2 bases from J, with 16 bases between. The CDR3 spells CASSVGEVVLNTDTQYF. The CDR3 DNA is TGTGCCAGCAGCGTAGGCGAGGTGGTTTTGAACACAGATACGCAGTATTTT.

The genes are TRBV12-3 or TRBV12-4 and TRBJ1-5; 9 bases agree with TRBD1. The CDR3 is 14 amino acids. The J segment lost 5 bases and the V segment lost 6 bases, leaving 5 bases of the junction unmatched. CDR3 in amino acids: CASSHRQGDQPQHF. CDR3 coding DNA: TGTGCCAGCAGCCATAGACAGGGGGATCAGCCCCAGCATTTT.

The rearrangement links TRBV7-6 to TRBJ1-4, with TRBD1 as a possible D gene (5 bases). Between the trimmed V and J ends, which lost 7 bases and 5 bases, there was a span of 35 bases. The CDR3 extends over 21 amino acids. Germline-derived CDR1 and CDR2 are SGHVS and FNYEAQ. CDR3: CASKSRTGEFTDTEYNEKLFF. The CDR3 DNA follows: TGTGCCAGCAAGTCCCGGACGGGGGAATTTACAGATACCGAATACAATGAAAAACTGTTTTTT.

This clonotype was observed at least ten times. This sequence joins TRBV21-1 and TRBJ1-1. TRBV21-1 is listed as a pseudogene. The CDR3 length is 12 residues. The CDR3 here is CARSGRNTEAFF. The DNA of the CDR3 is TGTGCCAGGTCGGGCAGGAACACTGAAGCTTTCTTT.

The sample holds many counts of this clonotype. This chain's CDR3 is CASSLGQGRQTQYF. In DNA form, the CDR3 reads TGTGCCAGCAGCTTGGGACAGGGGAGGCAGACCCAGTACTTC. The chain couples TRBV28 to TRBJ2-5, with TRBD1 matching over 10 bases. After removal of 6 bases from V and 6 bases from J, the junction contained 7 bases not matched to a gene. The length of the CDR3 is 14 residues. Germline CDR1 reads MDHEN; CDR2 reads SYDVKM.

This clonotype was recorded a few times. The V gene is TRBV7-2, the J gene TRBJ2-1, with 7 bases matching TRBD1. The CDR3 contains 15 residues. V lost 1 base, J lost 4 bases, and 4 bases stayed unmatched. Germline V gene sequence: CDR1 SGHTA, CDR2 FQGNSA. This chain's CDR3 is CASSLVGTVYNEQFF. The CDR3 nucleotides read TGTGCCAGCAGCTTAGTCGGGACAGTTTACAATGAGCAGTTCTTC.

This clonotype was seen only a few times. The junction shows a germline mismatch at one end, possibly a read error. The rearrangement uses TRBV20-1 and TRBJ2-3; D is perhaps TRBD2 (5 bases). Germline values: CDR1 DFQATT, CDR2 SNEGSKA (reference sequence). CDR3 length equals 11 residues. The CDR3 nucleotides are TGCAGTACTAGGGGCACAGATACGCAGTATTTT. This sequence encodes CSTRGTDTQYF.